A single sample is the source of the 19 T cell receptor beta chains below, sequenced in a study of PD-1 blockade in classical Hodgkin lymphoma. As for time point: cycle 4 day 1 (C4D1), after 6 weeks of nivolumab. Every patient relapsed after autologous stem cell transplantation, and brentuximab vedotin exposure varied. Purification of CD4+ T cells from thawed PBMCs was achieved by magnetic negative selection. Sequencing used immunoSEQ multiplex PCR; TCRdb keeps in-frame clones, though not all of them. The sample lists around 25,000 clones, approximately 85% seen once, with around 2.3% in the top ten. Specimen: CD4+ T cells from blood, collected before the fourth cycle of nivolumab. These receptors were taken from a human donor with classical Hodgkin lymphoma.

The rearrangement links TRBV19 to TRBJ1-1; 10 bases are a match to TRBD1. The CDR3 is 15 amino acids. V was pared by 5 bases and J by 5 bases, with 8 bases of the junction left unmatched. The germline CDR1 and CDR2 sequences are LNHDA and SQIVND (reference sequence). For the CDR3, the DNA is TGTGCCAGTAGTCCCCTCAGGGACAGGGGTACTGAAGCTTTCTTT. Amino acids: CASSPLRDRGTEAFF.

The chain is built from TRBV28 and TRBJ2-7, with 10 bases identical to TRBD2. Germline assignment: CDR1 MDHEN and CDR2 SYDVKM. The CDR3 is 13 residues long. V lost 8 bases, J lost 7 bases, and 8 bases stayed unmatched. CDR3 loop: CASLAGVGGEQYF. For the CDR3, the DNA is TGTGCCAGCCTAGCGGGGGTGGGAGGGGAGCAGTACTTC.

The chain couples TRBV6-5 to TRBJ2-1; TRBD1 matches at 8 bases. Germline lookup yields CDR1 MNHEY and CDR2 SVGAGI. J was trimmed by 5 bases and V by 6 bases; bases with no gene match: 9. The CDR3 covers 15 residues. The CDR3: CASRQTSGQDNEQFF. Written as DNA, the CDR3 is TGTGCCAGCAGGCAAACGTCGGGACAGGACAATGAGCAGTTCTTC.

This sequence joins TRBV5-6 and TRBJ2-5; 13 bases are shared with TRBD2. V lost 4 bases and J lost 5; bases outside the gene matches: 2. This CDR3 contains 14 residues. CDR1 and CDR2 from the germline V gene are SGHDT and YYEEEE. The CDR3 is CASSEGLAGETQYF. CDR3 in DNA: TGTGCCAGCAGCGAGGGACTAGCGGGGGAGACCCAGTACTTC.

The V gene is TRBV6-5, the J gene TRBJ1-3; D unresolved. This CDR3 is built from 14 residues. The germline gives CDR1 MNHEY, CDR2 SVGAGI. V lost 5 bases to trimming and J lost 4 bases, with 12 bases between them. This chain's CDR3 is CASSPRLVGNTIYF. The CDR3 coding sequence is TGTGCCAGCAGTCCCCGGCTGGTGGGAAACACCATATATTTT.

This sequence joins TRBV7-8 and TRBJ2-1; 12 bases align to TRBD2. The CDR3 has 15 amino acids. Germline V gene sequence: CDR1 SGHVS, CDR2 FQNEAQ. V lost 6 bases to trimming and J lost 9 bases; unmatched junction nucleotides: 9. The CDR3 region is CASSRKLAGGLEQFF. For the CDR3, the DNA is TGTGCCAGCAGTCGCAAACTAGCGGGAGGCCTTGAGCAGTTCTTC.

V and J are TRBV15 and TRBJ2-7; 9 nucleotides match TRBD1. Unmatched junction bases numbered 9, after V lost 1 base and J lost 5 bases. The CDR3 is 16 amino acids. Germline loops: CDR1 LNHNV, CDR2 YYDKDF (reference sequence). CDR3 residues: CATSRVTGTGRDEQYF. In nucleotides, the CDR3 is TGTGCCACCAGCAGAGTAACCGGGACAGGGAGGGACGAGCAGTACTTC.

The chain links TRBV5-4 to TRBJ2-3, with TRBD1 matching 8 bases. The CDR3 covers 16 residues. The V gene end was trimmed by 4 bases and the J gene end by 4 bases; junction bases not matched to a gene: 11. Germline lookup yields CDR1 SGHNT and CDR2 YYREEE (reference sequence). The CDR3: CASSQGQGGLADTQYF. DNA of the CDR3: TGTGCCAGCAGCCAAGGACAGGGAGGATTGGCAGATACGCAGTATTTT.

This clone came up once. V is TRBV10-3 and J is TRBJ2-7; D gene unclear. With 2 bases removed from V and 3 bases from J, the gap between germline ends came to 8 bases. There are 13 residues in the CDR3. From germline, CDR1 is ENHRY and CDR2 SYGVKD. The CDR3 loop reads CAISERVFYEQYF. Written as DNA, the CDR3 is TGTGCCATCAGTGAGAGGGTTTTCTACGAGCAGTACTTC.

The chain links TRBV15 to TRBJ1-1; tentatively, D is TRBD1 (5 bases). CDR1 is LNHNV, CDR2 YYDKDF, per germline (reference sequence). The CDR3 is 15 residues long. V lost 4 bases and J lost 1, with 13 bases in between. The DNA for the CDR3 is TGTGCCACCAGCAAATTACCTACAGGGAACACTGAAGCTTTCTTT. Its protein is CATSKLPTGNTEAFF.

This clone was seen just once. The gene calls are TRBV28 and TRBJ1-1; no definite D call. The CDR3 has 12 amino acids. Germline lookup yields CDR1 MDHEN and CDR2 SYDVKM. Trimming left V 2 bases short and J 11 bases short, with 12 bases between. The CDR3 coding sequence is TGTGCCAGCAGTTTACCGAGACGTGGTGCTTTCTTT. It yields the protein CASSLPRRGAFF.

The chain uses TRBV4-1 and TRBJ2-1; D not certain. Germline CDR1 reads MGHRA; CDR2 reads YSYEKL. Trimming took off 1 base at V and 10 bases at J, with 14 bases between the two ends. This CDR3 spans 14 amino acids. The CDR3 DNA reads TGCGCCAGCAGCCAAGGCTCGCCGGTTTCGGAGCAGTTCTTC. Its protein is CASSQGSPVSEQFF.

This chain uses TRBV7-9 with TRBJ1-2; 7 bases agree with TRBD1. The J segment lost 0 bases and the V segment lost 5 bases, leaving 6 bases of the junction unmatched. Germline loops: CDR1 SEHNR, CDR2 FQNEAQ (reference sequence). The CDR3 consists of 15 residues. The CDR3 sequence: CASSPRGQANYGYTF. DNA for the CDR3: TGTGCCAGCAGCCCCCGAGGACAGGCTAACTATGGCTACACCTTC.

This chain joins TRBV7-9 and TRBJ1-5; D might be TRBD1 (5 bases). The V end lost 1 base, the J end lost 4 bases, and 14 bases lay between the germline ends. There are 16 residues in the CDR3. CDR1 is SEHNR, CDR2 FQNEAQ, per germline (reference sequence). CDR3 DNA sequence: TGTGCCAGCAGCTTAGACCCCGCGAGGGGAAATCAGCCCCAGCATTTT. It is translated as CASSLDPARGNQPQHF.

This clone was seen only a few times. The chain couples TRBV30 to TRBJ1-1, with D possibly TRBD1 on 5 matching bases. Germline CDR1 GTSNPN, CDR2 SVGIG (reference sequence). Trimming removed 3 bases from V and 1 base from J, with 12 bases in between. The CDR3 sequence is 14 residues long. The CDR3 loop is CAWRWTRRNTEAFF. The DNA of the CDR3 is TGTGCCTGGAGGTGGACACGGAGGAACACTGAAGCTTTCTTT.

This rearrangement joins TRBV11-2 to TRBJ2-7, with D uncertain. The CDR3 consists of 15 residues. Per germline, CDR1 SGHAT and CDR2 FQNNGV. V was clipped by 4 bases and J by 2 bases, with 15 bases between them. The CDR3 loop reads CASSSLRGYTYEQYF. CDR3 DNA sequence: TGTGCCAGCAGCTCCTTGCGCGGTTATACCTACGAGCAGTACTTC. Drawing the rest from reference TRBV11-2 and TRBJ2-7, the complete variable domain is EAGVAQSPRYKIIEKRQSVAFWCNPISGHATLYWYQQILGQGPKLLIQFQNNGVVDDSQLPKDRFSAERLKGVDSTLKIQPAKLEDSAVYLCASSSLRGYTYEQYFGPGTRLTVT.

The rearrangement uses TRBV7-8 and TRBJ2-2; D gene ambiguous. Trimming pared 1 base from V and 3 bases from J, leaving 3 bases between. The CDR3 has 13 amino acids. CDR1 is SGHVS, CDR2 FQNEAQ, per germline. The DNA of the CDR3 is TGTGCCAGCAGCTTAGTTGACACCGGGGAGCTGTTTTTT. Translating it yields CASSLVDTGELFF.

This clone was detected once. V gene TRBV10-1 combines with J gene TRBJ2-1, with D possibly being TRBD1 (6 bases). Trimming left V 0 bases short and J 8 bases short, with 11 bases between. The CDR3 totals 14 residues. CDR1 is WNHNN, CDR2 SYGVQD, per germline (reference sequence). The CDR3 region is CASSESLAGDEQFF. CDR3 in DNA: TGCGCCAGCAGTGAGTCGTTGGCAGGGGATGAGCAGTTCTTC.

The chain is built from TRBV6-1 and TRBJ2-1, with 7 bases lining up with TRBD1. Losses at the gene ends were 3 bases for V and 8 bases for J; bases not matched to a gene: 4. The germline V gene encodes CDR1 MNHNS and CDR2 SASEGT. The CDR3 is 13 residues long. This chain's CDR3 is CASSETGLHEQFF. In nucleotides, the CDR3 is TGTGCCAGCAGTGAGACAGGGCTCCATGAGCAGTTCTTC.